The rows below give T cell receptor beta chains drawn from one sample of a study of cytomegalovirus exposure and HLA in healthy donors. TCRdb keeps only in-frame clones here, not all; method: immunoSEQ multiplex PCR. The repertoire includes approximately 190,000 clones, around 70% of them detected once, and around 3% sits in the top ten. The sequenced material came from PBMCs. The receptors here all came from a middle-aged man in good health and CMV-seropositive. Each CDR3 is given with its conserved first and last residue. Fields, in order: J gene, clone size, V gene, D gene, CDR3 DNA, CDR3 protein. D genes are given only for firm matches. Not every row has a clone size; where given, it reads once, few, many or a size class.

TRBJ2-1,-,TRBV27,TRBD2,TGTGCCAGCAAGGCGGGGGCCTACAATGAGCAGTTCTTC,CASKAGAYNEQFF
TRBJ1-1,once,TRBV7-6,-,TGTGCCAGCAGCTTAAGAGACTTAAACACTGAAGCTTTCTTT,CASSLRDLNTEAFF
TRBJ1-3,-,TRBV4-3,-,TGCGCCAGCAGCCAAGATGAACTCTCTGGAAACACCATATATTTT,CASSQDELSGNTIYF
TRBJ2-7,-,TRBV5-5,-,TGTGCCAGCAGCTCCTTTTGGGGGCAAACCTACGAGCAGTACTTC,CASSSFWGQTYEQYF
TRBJ1-2,-,TRBV6-5,-,TGTGCCACCCAACGGGGGGTTGGTAACTATGGCTACACCTTC,CATQRGVGNYGYTF
TRBJ2-7,few,TRBV5-4,TRBD1,TGTGCCAGCAGTTCCTTAAGGGGGCCAGGAGAGCAGTACTTC,CASSSLRGPGEQYF
TRBJ1-1,-,TRBV29-1,-,TGCAGCGTTGAGCAGGGGCGAGGGACTGAAGCTTTCTTT,CSVEQGRGTEAFF
TRBJ1-1,-,TRBV27,-,TGTGCCAGCAGCAAACAGGGACACCATGTCACTGAAGCTTTCTTT,CASSKQGHHVTEAFF
TRBJ2-7,-,TRBV29-1,-,TGCAGCGTTGAATCACACAGAGTTCCCTACGAGCAGTACTTC,CSVESHRVPYEQYF
TRBJ1-1,-,TRBV5-3,-,TGTGCCAGAAGCATCGAGGAAGGGGTCCGGAACACTGAAGCTTTCTTT,CARSIEEGVRNTEAFF
TRBJ1-3,-,TRBV11-2,-,TGTGCCAGCACTCCCGGGAACTCTGGAAACACCATATATTTT,CASTPGNSGNTIYF
TRBJ2-3,-,TRBV27,-,TGTGCCAGCAGGGGGTTCAGGGCAGATACGCAGTATTTT,CASRGFRADTQYF
TRBJ1-6,-,TRBV6-5,-,TGTGCCAGCAGTGAACAGGGTGGCGATTCACCCCTCCACTTT,CASSEQGGDSPLHF
TRBJ1-4,-,TRBV6-6,-,TGTGCCAGCAGTCGAAACCAGGGAACTAATGAAAAACTGTTTTTT,CASSRNQGTNEKLFF
TRBJ1-4,few,TRBV5-6,TRBD1,TGTGCCAGCAGCTTGCAGGGGGCTGGTGAAAAACTGTTTTTT,CASSLQGAGEKLFF
TRBJ1-2,-,TRBV2,TRBD1,TGTGCCAGCAGTCGACAGGGGGAAAGCTATGGCTACACCTTC,CASSRQGESYGYTF
TRBJ2-7,-,TRBV19,-,TGTGCCAGTAGTAGAAGGGGGTATTACGAGCAGTACTTC,CASSRRGYYEQYF
TRBJ2-2,once,TRBV6-1,TRBD1,TGTGCCAGCAGTGAACAGGGGGCGCGAACCGGGGAGCTGTTTTTT,CASSEQGARTGELFF
TRBJ2-2,few,TRBV19,TRBD2,TGTGCCACCAGGAGTTGGGGCAGGGAGGGCACCGGGGAGCTGTTTTTT,CATRSWGREGTGELFF
TRBJ1-2,few,TRBV18,-,TGTGCCAGCTCAGCGGGACTCCCCTATGGCTACACCTTC,CASSAGLPYGYTF
TRBJ2-1,-,TRBV10-1,-,TGCGCCAGCAGTCCTGCAGGGGAGACCTACAATGAGCAGTTCTTC,CASSPAGETYNEQFF
TRBJ2-5,-,TRBV4-1,-,TGCGCCAGCAGCCAAAGGGGGGGGGAGACCCAGTACTTC,CASSQRGGETQYF
TRBJ2-5,-,TRBV7-9,TRBD1,TGTGCCAGCAGCTTCCCCCGGGACAGGTGGGAGACCCAGTACTTC,CASSFPRDRWETQYF
TRBJ1-1,-,TRBV6-6,-,TGTGCCAGCAGTCCGCACAAAACGAACACTGAAGCTTTCTTT,CASSPHKTNTEAFF
TRBJ2-1,-,TRBV7-8,TRBD2,TGTGCCAGCAGCCCCCGCCCGAGCGGGGGGGCTGGTGAGCAGTTCTTC,CASSPRPSGGAGEQFF
TRBJ1-2,-,TRBV2,-,TGTGCCAGCAGTATCTCCGAGGGGGTCGTAGGCTACACCTTC,CASSISEGVVGYTF
TRBJ1-2,-,TRBV10-3,-,TGTGCCTTCGGGACTGTCGGATATGGCTACACCTTC,CAFGTVGYGYTF
TRBJ1-5,few,TRBV30,-,TGTGCCTGGAACAGCGGGGGAGGTGGCTATAGCAATCAGCCCCAGCATTTT,CAWNSGGGGYSNQPQHF
TRBJ1-6,once,TRBV29-1,TRBD1,TGCAGCGTACAGACAGGGTTTAATTCACCCCTCCACTTT,CSVQTGFNSPLHF
TRBJ1-1,few,TRBV11-2,TRBD1,TGTGCCAGCAGCTCTTACCTAAGGGACAGAGGGAACACTGAAGCTTTCTTT,CASSSYLRDRGNTEAFF
TRBJ1-3,few,TRBV6-5,-,TGTGCCAGCAGGGCGACGACAGCCTCTGGAAACACCATATATTTT,CASRATTASGNTIYF
TRBJ2-2,-,TRBV27,-,TGTGCCAGCAAGCGGTCGGGAAGCATGAACACCGGGGAGCTGTTTTTT,CASKRSGSMNTGELFF
TRBJ1-2,-,TRBV9,-,TGTGCCAGCAGCGTAGCTAGGTTGGGGGGGGCTACCTATGGCTACACCTTC,CASSVARLGGATYGYTF
TRBJ2-5,-,TRBV2,TRBD2,TGTGCCGCGGGAGAGTACCAAGAGACCCAGTACTTC,CAAGEYQETQYF
TRBJ2-2,-,TRBV7-7,-,TGTGCCAGCAGCTTAGCGGCCGGGGTTGGCGGGGAGCTGTTTTTT,CASSLAAGVGGELFF
TRBJ2-5,-,TRBV6-1,-,TGTGCCAGCACCGAGCAGGGGTCAGAGACCCAGTACTTC,CASTEQGSETQYF
TRBJ1-1,-,TRBV7-8,-,TGTGCCAGCAGCCTAGGGACAAATACTGAAGCTTTCTTT,CASSLGTNTEAFF
TRBJ1-3,-,TRBV29-1,TRBD1,TGCAGCGTTGAAGGCTTACAGGGGTACGGAAACACCATATATTTT,CSVEGLQGYGNTIYF
TRBJ2-3,-,TRBV7-2,TRBD1,TGTGCCAGCAGCTTAGGCTTGACAGGGATAGCAGATACGCAGTATTTT,CASSLGLTGIADTQYF
TRBJ2-3,-,TRBV18,TRBD2,TGTGCCAGCTCACCCCGACTAGCGGGGGGGCCGGGTGGTACAGATACGCAGTATTTT,CASSPRLAGGPGGTDTQYF
TRBJ1-3,-,TRBV6-5,-,TGTGCCAGCAGTTATAAAGGGAGCTCTGGAAACACCATATATTTT,CASSYKGSSGNTIYF
TRBJ1-5,-,TRBV6-5,-,TGTGCCAGCAGCACCGGCCCCCCGGGAGGGCCCCAGCATTTT,CASSTGPPGGPQHF
TRBJ1-2,few,TRBV25-1,-,TGTGCCAGCAGTGCGACTGACGAGGGCGGCTACACCTTC,CASSATDEGGYTF